These 3 T cell receptor beta chains were sequenced from one sample in a study of Ad26.COV2.S vaccination and SARS-CoV-2 variants. Here immunoSEQ multiplex PCR was the method, and the copy in TCRdb shows in-frame clones only, minus some. This sample has about 250,000 clones, with roughly 85% found just once. The treatment is: roughly 20 received Ad26.COV2.S at low or high dose, single or two shots; 5 received placebo; per-sample allocation not given. Sampling occurred on day 63 after the first vaccine or placebo injection. The input for sequencing was peripheral blood, taken in a trial of Ad26.COV2.S vaccine versus placebo. These receptors all stem from a person between 18 and 60 years old who received the Ad26.COV2.S COVID-19 vaccine or a placebo.

In DNA, the CDR3 is TGTGCCAGCAGCTTAAAAGAAGCTAACTATGGCTACACCTTC. Protein product: CASSLKEANYGYTF. The J gene is TRBJ1-2, the V gene TRBV7-2, with D hard to call. The CDR3 contains 14 residues. The germline gives CDR1 SGHTA, CDR2 FQGNSA. V lost 2 bases, J lost 0 bases, and 7 bases lay in between.

The chain combines TRBV2 with TRBJ1-1, with D possibly TRBD1 on 5 matching bases. V lost 2 bases, J lost 5 bases, and 12 bases lay in between. CDR3 length: 14 amino acids. Germline-derived CDR1 and CDR2 are SNHLY and FYNNEI. The CDR3 DNA reads TGTGCCAGCAGTGAAAGTGGGGGGGATACTGAAGCTTTCTTT. This encodes CASSESGGDTEAFF.

This sequence joins TRBV5-1 and TRBJ2-3; perhaps D is TRBD1 or TRBD2 (5 bases each). Germline V gene data show CDR1 as SGHRS and CDR2 as YFSETQ. V was pared by 0 bases and J by 0 bases, with 17 bases between. This CDR3 is built from 18 residues. The CDR3 loop is CASSLDGDPSASTDTQYF. The CDR3 DNA reads TGCGCCAGCAGCTTGGACGGGGACCCTTCAGCTAGCACAGATACGCAGTATTTT. Variable domain in full (rest from reference TRBV5-1 and TRBJ2-3): KAGVTQTPRYLIKTRGQQVTLSCSPISGHRSVSWYQQTPGQGLQFLFEYFSETQRNKGNFPGRFSGRQFSNSRSEMNVSTLELGDSALYLCASSLDGDPSASTDTQYFGPGTRLTVL.